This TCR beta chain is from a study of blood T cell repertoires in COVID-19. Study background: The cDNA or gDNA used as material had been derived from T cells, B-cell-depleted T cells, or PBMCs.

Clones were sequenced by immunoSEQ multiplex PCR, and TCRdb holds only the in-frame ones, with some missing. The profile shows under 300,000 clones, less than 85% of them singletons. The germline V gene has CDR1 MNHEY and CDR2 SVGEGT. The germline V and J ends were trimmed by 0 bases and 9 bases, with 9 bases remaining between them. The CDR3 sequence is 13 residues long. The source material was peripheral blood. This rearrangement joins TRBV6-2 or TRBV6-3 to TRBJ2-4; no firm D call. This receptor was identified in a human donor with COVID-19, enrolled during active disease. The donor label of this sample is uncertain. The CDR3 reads CASSYSSPRIQYF. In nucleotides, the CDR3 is TGTGCCAGCAGTTACTCGTCCCCCCGCATTCAGTACTTC.